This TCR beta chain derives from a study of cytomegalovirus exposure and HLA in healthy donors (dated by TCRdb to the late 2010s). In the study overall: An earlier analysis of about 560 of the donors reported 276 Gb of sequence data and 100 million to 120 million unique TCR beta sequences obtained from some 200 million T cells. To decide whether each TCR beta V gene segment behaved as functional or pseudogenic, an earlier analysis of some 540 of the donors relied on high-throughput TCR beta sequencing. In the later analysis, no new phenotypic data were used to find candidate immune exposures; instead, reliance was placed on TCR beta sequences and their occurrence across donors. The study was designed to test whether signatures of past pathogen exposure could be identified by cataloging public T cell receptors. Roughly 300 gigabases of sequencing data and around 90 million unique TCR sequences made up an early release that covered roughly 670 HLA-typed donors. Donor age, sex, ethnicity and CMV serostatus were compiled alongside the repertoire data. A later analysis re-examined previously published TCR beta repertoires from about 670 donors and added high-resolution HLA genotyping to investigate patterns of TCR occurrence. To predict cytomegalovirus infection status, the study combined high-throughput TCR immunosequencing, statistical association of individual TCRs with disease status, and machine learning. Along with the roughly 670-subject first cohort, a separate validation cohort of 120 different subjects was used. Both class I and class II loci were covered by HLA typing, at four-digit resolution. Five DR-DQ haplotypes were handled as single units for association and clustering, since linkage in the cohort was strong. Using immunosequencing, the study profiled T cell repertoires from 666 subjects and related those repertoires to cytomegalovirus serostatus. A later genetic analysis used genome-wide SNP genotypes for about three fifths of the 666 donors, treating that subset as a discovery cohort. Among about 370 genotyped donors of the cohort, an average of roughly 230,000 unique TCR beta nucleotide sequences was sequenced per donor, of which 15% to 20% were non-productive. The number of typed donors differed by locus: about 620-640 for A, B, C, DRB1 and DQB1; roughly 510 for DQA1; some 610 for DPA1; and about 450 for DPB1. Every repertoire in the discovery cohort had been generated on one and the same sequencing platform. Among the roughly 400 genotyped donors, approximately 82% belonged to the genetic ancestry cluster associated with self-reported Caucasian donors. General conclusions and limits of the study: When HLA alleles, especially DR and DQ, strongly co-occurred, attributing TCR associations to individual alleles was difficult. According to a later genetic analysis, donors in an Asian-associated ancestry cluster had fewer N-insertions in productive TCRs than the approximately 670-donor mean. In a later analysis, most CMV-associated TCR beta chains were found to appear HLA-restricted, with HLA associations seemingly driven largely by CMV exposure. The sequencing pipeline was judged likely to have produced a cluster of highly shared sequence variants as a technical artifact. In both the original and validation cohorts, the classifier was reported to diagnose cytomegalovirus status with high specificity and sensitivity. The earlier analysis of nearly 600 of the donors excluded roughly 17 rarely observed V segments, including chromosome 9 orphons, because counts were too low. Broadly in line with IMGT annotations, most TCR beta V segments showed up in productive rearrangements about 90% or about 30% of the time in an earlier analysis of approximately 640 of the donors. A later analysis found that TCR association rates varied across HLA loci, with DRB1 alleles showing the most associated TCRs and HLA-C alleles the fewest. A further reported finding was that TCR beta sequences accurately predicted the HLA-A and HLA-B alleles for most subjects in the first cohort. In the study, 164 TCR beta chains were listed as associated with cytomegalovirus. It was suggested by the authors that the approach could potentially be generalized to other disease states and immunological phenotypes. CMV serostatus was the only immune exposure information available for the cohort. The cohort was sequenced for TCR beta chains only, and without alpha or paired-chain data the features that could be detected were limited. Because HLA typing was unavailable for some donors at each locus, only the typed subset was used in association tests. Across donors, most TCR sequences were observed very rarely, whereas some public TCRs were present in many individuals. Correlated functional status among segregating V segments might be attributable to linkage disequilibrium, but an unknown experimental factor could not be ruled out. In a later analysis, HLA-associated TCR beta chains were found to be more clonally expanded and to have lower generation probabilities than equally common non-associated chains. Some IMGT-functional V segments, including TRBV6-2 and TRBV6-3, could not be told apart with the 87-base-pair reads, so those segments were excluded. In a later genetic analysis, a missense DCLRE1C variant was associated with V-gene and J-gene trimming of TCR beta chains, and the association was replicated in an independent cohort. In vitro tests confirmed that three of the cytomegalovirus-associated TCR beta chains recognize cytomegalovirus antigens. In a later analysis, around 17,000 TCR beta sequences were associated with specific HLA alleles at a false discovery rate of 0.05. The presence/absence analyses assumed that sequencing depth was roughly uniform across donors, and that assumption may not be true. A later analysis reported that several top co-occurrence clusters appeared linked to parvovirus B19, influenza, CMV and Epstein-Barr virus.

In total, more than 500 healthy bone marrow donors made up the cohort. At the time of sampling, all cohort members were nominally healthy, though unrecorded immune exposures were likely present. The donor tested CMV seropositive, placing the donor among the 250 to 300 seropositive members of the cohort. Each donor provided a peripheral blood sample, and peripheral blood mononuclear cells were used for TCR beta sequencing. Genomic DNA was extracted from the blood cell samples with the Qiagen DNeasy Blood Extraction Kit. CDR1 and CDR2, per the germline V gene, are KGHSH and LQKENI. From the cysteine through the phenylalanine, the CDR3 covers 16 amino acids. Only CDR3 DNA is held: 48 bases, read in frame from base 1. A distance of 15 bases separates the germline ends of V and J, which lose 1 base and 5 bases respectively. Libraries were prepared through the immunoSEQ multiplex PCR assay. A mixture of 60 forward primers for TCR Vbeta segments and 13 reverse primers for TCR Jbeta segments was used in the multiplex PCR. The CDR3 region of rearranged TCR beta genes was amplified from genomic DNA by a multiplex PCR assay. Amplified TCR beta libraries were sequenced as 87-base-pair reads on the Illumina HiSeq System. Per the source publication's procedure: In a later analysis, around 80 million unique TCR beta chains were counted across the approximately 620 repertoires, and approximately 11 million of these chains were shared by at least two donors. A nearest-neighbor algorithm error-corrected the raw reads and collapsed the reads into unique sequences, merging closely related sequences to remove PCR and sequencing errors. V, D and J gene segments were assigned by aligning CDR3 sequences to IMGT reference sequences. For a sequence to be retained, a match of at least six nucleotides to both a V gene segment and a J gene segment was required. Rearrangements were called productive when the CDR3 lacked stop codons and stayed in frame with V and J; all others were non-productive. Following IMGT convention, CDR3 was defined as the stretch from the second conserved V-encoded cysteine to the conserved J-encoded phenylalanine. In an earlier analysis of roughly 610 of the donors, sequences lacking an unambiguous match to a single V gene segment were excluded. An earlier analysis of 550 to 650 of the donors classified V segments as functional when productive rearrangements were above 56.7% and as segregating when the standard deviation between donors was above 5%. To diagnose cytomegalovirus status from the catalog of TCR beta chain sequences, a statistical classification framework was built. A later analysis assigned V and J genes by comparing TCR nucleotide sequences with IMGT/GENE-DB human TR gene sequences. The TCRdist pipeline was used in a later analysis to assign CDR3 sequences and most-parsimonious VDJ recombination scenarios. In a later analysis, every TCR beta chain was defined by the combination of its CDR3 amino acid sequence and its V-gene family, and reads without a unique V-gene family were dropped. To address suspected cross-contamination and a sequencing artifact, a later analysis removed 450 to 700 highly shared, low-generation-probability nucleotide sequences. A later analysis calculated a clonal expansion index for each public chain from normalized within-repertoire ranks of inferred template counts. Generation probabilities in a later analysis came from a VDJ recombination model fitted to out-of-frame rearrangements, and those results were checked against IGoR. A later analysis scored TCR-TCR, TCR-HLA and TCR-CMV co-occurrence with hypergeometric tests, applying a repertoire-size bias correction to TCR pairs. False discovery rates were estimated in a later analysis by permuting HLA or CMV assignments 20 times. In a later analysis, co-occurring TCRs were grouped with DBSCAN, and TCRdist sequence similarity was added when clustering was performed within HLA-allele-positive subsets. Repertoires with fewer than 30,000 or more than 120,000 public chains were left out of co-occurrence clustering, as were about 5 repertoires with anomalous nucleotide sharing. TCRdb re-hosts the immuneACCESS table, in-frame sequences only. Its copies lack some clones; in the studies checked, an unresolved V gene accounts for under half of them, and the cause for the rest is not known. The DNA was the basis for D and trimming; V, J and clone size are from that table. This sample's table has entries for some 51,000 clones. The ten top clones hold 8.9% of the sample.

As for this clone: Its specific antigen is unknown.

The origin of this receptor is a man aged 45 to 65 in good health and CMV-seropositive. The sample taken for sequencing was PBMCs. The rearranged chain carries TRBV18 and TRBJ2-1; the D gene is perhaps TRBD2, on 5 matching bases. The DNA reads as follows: TGTGCCAGCTCACCACGTATGGACTCCACCGACAATGAGCAGTTCTTC. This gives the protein CASSPRMDSTDNEQFF.